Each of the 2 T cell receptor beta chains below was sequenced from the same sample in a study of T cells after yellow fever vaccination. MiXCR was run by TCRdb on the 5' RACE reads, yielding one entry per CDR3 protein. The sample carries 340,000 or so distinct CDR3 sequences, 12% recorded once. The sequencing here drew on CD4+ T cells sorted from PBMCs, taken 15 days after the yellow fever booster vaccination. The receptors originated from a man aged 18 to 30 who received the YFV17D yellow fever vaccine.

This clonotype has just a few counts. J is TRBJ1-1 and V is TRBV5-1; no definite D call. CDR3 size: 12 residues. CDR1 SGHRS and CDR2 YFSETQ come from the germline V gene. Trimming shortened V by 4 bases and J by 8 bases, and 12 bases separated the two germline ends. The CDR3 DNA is TGCGCCAGCAGCAAAGCATGGGGAGAAGCTTTCTTT. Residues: CASSKAWGEAFF.

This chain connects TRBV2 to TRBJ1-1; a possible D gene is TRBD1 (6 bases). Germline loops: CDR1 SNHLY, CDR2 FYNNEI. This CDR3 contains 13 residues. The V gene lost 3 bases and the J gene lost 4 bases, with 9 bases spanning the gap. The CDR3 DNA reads TGTGCCAGCAGTGACGAGGGGGGCACTGAAGCTTTCTTT. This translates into CASSDEGGTEAFF.